What follows are 22 T cell receptor beta chains derived from one specimen sequenced in a study of technical replicates of blood from several donors. Using immunoSEQ multiplex PCR, the repertoire was profiled, and TCRdb retains in-frame clones only, with some absent. This table holds roughly 100,000 clones, over 90% found once. Sequenced material: T cells isolated from PBMCs. These receptors came from a human donor in good health.

The chain joins TRBV27 to TRBJ2-7, with D possibly being TRBD2 (6 bases). The germline V gene has CDR1 MNHEY and CDR2 SMNVEV (reference sequence). Trimming took off 7 bases at V and 6 bases at J, with 22 bases between the two ends. The CDR3 is 15 residues long. CDR3: CASKPGTGVVGEQYF. CDR3 DNA sequence: TGTGCCAGCAAGCCCGGGACTGGGGTGGTGGGCGAGCAGTACTTC.

This chain links TRBV6-5 with TRBJ1-1; a possible D gene is TRBD1 (5 bases). The CDR3 covers 14 residues. The germline V gene has CDR1 MNHEY and CDR2 SVGAGI. Trimming cost V 6 bases and J 4 bases, with 15 bases left between them. CDR3 amino acids: CASSHTGGSTEAFF. The CDR3 nucleotides read TGTGCCAGCAGCCACACCGGGGGAAGCACTGAAGCTTTCTTT.

The rearrangement links TRBV28 to TRBJ1-5; 8 bases fit TRBD1. There are 15 residues in the CDR3. Germline CDR1 reads MDHEN; CDR2 reads SYDVKM. Trimming removed 4 bases from V and 3 bases from J; junction bases left unmatched: 5. The CDR3 DNA follows: TGTGCCAGCAGTTACCCGGGACAGGTCAATCAGCCCCAGCATTTT. Encoded protein: CASSYPGQVNQPQHF.

The chain recombines TRBV27 with TRBJ1-2; D unresolved. The CDR3 has 17 residues. The germline CDR1 and CDR2 sequences are MNHEY and SMNVEV (reference sequence). Trimming left V 2 bases short and J 8 bases short, with 24 bases between. CDR3 amino acids: CASSLIGQVPTQQGYTF. The CDR3 DNA follows: TGTGCCAGCAGTTTAATCGGCCAGGTCCCTACACAGCAAGGCTACACCTTC.

The rearrangement uses TRBV6-1 and TRBJ2-2; 9 bases fit TRBD1. Trimming removed 1 base from V and 6 bases from J; junction bases left unmatched: 0. The germline V gene encodes CDR1 MNHNS and CDR2 SASEGT. CDR3 length equals 14 residues. The chain's CDR3 is CASSEGTGAGELFF. In DNA form, the CDR3 reads TGTGCCAGCAGTGAAGGGACAGGGGCCGGGGAGCTGTTTTTT.

The rearrangement links TRBV27 to TRBJ2-5, with unresolved D. The CDR3 sequence is 13 residues long. The germline gives CDR1 MNHEY, CDR2 SMNVEV (reference sequence). The ends were cut back, 3 bases at V and 1 base at J, with 6 bases in the middle. The CDR3 sequence is CASSFQVQETQYF. DNA for the CDR3: TGTGCCAGCAGTTTTCAGGTCCAAGAGACCCAGTACTTC.

This chain joins TRBV6-5 and TRBJ1-4; D gene ambiguous. The CDR3 extends over 13 amino acids. V lost 5 bases, J lost 5 bases, and 9 bases lay in between. The germline CDR1 and CDR2 sequences are MNHEY and SVGAGI. DNA for the CDR3: TGTGCCAGCAGTCGAGGTGGGAATGAAAAACTGTTTTTT. Protein: CASSRGGNEKLFF.

V gene TRBV2 combines with J gene TRBJ2-1; TRBD2 agrees at 15 bases. This CDR3 contains 14 residues. Germline trimming cut 8 bases from V and 7 bases from J; bases unmatched to any gene: 3. Germline V gene sequence: CDR1 SNHLY, CDR2 FYNNEI. The CDR3 nucleotides are TGTGCCAGCGGACTAGCGGGGGGGCTAAATGAGCAGTTCTTC. It specifies CASGLAGGLNEQFF.

The chain carries TRBV11-3 and TRBJ2-1; D is possibly TRBD2 (6 bases). In germline, CDR1 is SGHNT, CDR2 YENEEA. The CDR3 spans 15 residues. The V and J ends lost 5 bases and 4 bases respectively, with 15 bases between them. The DNA of the CDR3 is TGTGCCAGCAGCCTCCTATTAGCGGTTTACAATGAGCAGTTCTTC. Protein sequence: CASSLLLAVYNEQFF.

The CDR3 is CASSVHRGTEAFF. In DNA form, the CDR3 reads TGTGCCAGCAGCGTCCACAGGGGCACTGAAGCTTTCTTT. The chain has TRBV7-3 and TRBJ1-1; TRBD1 agrees at 7 bases. V was pared by 5 bases and J by 4 bases, with 4 bases of the junction left unmatched. The CDR3 is made up of 13 amino acids. Germline V gene data show CDR1 as SGHTA and CDR2 as FQGTGA.

The chain carries TRBV6-5 and TRBJ2-7; D is perhaps TRBD1 (6 bases). V was clipped by 5 bases and J by 3 bases, with 11 bases between them. The CDR3 extends over 13 amino acids. The V gene's germline CDR1 is MNHEY and CDR2 SVGAGI. The DNA for the CDR3 is TGTGCCAGCAGTCCGGGACATAACTACGAGCAGTACTTC. Translation: CASSPGHNYEQYF.

The chain has TRBV10-3 and TRBJ2-3; D perhaps matches TRBD1 (5 bases). The length of the CDR3 is 14 residues. V dropped 2 bases and J dropped 4 bases, with 10 bases sitting between them. Germline assignment: CDR1 ENHRY and CDR2 SYGVKD. DNA for the CDR3: TGTGCCATCAGTGAGAGGCAGGGCGCAGATACGCAGTATTTT. Amino acid sequence: CAISERQGADTQYF.

The chain links TRBV18 to TRBJ2-3; TRBD1 aligns across 8 bases. Per germline, CDR1 KGHSH and CDR2 LQKENI. V was clipped by 5 bases and J by 3 bases; unmatched bases: 10. The length of the CDR3 is 16 residues. This chain's CDR3 is CASSLRQGFLTDTQYF. DNA for the CDR3: TGTGCCAGCTCATTACGACAGGGGTTTTTAACAGATACGCAGTATTTT. The full variable domain, completed using reference TRBV18 and TRBJ2-3, is NAGVMQNPRHLVRRRGQEARLRCSPMKGHSHVYWYRQLPEEGLKFMVYLQKENIIDESGMPKERFSAEFPKEGPSILRIQQVVRGDSAAYFCASSLRQGFLTDTQYFGPGTRLTVL.

The chain recombines TRBV11-2 with TRBJ1-5, with D perhaps TRBD1 (5 bases). In germline, CDR1 is SGHAT, CDR2 FQNNGV. The CDR3 length is 11 residues. Trimming removed 5 bases at V and 7 bases at J, with 6 bases between. CDR3 sequence (DNA): TGTGCCAGCAGCCAGGGACAGCCCCAGCATTTT. Its protein product is CASSQGQPQHF.

This rearrangement joins TRBV29-1 to TRBJ2-2; TRBD1 might be the D (5 bases). The V and J ends lost 2 bases and 3 bases respectively, with 7 bases between them. This CDR3 has 13 amino acids. From germline, CDR1 is SQVTM and CDR2 ANQGSEA. The DNA of the CDR3 is TGCAGCGTTGAAACAGGTTACACCGGGGAGCTGTTTTTT. Translated, it gives CSVETGYTGELFF.

V gene TRBV7-3 combines with J gene TRBJ2-1; 8 positions match TRBD2. The V segment lost 1 base and the J segment 7 bases; nucleotides outside the gene matches: 3. The CDR3 is made up of 14 amino acids. CDR1 and CDR2 from the germline V gene are SGHTA and FQGTGA. In DNA, the CDR3 is TGTGCCAGCAGCTTAAAGGGACTAGATAATGAGCAGTTCTTC. This translates into CASSLKGLDNEQFF. The whole variable domain, filled in from reference TRBV7-3 and TRBJ2-1, reads GAGVSQTPSNKVTEKGKYVELRCDPISGHTALYWYRQSLGQGPEFLIYFQGTGAADDSGLPNDRFFAVRPEGSVSTLKIQRTERGDSAVYLCASSLKGLDNEQFFGPGTRLTVL.

This chain uses TRBV10-1 with TRBJ2-7, with unresolved D. Germline loops: CDR1 WNHNN, CDR2 SYGVQD (reference sequence). CDR3 size: 14 residues. V lost 3 bases and J 6 bases, leaving 15 bases between the germline ends. The CDR3 sequence is CASSDSSSVSEQYF. The CDR3 region has the DNA TGCGCCAGCAGTGATTCTTCGAGTGTTAGCGAGCAGTACTTC.

The CDR3 spells CASTPSGEGLVAQYF. CDR3 bases: TGTGCCAGTACCCCTTCGGGGGAGGGCCTCGTGGCCCAGTACTTC. The gene calls are TRBV19 and TRBJ2-5; 7 bases line up with TRBD2. After removal of 7 bases from V and 9 bases from J, the junction contained 17 bases not matched to a gene. The CDR3 has 15 amino acids. From germline, CDR1 is LNHDA and CDR2 SQIVND (reference sequence).

The chain joins TRBV2 to TRBJ2-2; D gene uncertain. V was pared by 6 bases and J by 3 bases, with 8 bases between. The germline gives CDR1 SNHLY, CDR2 FYNNEI. The CDR3 is 13 amino acids. The CDR3 is CASRPQDTGELFF. The CDR3 DNA is TGTGCCAGCAGACCTCAGGACACCGGGGAGCTGTTTTTT.

V and J are TRBV13 and TRBJ2-7; D perhaps matches TRBD2 (5 bases). Germline CDR1 and CDR2: PRHDT and FYEKMQ (reference sequence). This CDR3 has 13 amino acids. Trimming took off 5 bases at V and 4 bases at J, with 12 bases between the two ends. The CDR3 bases are TGTGCCAGCAGCCTACTAGAGTCGTACGAGCAGTACTTC. This codes for CASSLLESYEQYF. The full variable domain, rest sourced from reference TRBV13 and TRBJ2-7, is AAGVIQSPRHLIKEKRETATLKCYPIPRHDTVYWYQQGPGQDPQFLISFYEKMQSDKGSIPDRFSAQQFSDYHSELNMSSLELGDSALYFCASSLLESYEQYFGPGTRLTVT.

The chain combines TRBV2 with TRBJ2-5; 9 bases match TRBD2. CDR1 is SNHLY and CDR2 is FYNNEI in the germline V gene. The CDR3 extends over 15 amino acids. V gave up 4 bases and J gave up 5 bases; unmatched junction bases: 8. The CDR3 DNA is TGTGCCAGCAGTGGCGGCGGGGGGGCCTGGGAGACCCAGTACTTC. It yields the protein CASSGGGGAWETQYF.

The chain combines TRBV19 with TRBJ1-1, with unresolved D. The V gene's germline CDR1 is LNHDA and CDR2 SQIVND (reference sequence). The V end lost 9 bases, the J end lost 2 bases, and 16 bases lay between the germline ends. This CDR3 is 14 amino acids long. CDR3 DNA: TGTGCCAGCACTTGGGGAGGAAGAAACACTGAAGCTTTCTTT. Residues: CASTWGGRNTEAFF.